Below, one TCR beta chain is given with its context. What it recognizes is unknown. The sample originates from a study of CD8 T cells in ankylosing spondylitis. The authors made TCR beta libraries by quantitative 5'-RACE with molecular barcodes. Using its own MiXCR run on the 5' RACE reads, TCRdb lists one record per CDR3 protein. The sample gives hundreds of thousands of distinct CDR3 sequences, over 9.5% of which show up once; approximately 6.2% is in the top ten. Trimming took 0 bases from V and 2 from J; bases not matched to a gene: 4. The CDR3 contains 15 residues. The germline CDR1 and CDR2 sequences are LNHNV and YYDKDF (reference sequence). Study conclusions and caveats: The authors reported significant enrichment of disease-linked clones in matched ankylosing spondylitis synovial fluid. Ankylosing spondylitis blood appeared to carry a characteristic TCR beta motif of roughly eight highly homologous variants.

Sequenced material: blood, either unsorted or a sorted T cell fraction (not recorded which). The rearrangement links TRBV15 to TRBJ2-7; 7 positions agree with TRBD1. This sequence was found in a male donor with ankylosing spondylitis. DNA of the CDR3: TGTGCCACCAGCAGAGATTGGCAGGGGGCCTACGAGCAGTACGTC. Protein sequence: CATSRDWQGAYEQYV.